One and the same sample provided the 4 T cell receptor beta chains below, sequenced in a study of T-cell memory formation after mild COVID-19. TCRdb re-called the 5' RACE reads with MiXCR, one entry per CDR3 protein. Of a few hundred thousand distinct CDR3 sequences detected, roughly 21% appear once; the ten largest clones hold around 20%. Sequencing used PBMCs or a T cell subset sorted from them (not recorded which). The source is a man between 18 and 29 years old who had mild COVID-19 (a few samples of this study predate the infection). Cell type and time point are not known.

This clonotype was counted a few times. The V gene is TRBV5-4, the J gene TRBJ2-1, with 8 bases matching TRBD2. CDR1 is SGHNT and CDR2 is YYREEE in the germline V gene (reference sequence). CDR3 length: 15 residues. Germline trimming cut 6 bases from V and 10 bases from J; bases unmatched to any gene: 15. The CDR3 is CASNPLGRGGREQFF. The CDR3 DNA is TGTGCCAGCAACCCTCTAGGCCGGGGGGGCCGCGAGCAGTTCTTC.

This clonotype was counted a few times. This chain connects TRBV18 to TRBJ2-5; possible D gene TRBD1, 6 bases. Germline assignment: CDR1 KGHSH and CDR2 LQKENI. The CDR3 has 13 amino acids. V was trimmed by 4 bases and J by 2 bases, leaving 8 bases between them. CDR3 sequence (DNA): TGTGCCAGCTCACAAGGACAGCAAGAGACCCAGTACTTC. It yields the protein CASSQGQQETQYF.

The V call is TRBV7-2, the J call TRBJ1-1; D uncertain. Germline V gives CDR1 SGHTA, CDR2 FQGNSA. This CDR3 has 15 residues. Trimming pared 1 base from V and 3 bases from J, leaving 12 bases between. As DNA, the CDR3 is TGTGCCAGCAGCTTAGGAGGTACAGTTTACACTGAAGCTTTCTTT. This translates into CASSLGGTVYTEAFF. The full variable domain, completed using reference TRBV7-2 and TRBJ1-1, is GAGVSQSPSNKVTEKGKDVELRCDPISGHTALYWYRQSLGQGLEFLIYFQGNSAPDKSGLPSDRFSAERTGGSVSTLTIQRTQQEDSAVYLCASSLGGTVYTEAFFGQGTRLTVV.

This clonotype has a count of ten or more. The chain combines TRBV5-1 with TRBJ2-3; tentatively, D is TRBD2 (5 bases). The germline V gene has CDR1 SGHRS and CDR2 YFSETQ. The length of the CDR3 is 14 residues. Deletions cut 0 bases from V and 3 bases from J, with 8 bases between. Written as DNA, the CDR3 is TGCGCCAGCAGCTTGGGGCGGGTGACAGATACGCAGTATTTT. It encodes CASSLGRVTDTQYF.